This entry lists 6 T cell receptor beta chains sequenced from one sample in a study of T cells in Graves' hyperthyroidism and ophthalmopathy. Using RNA transcripts as the source, TCR beta CDR3 regions were amplified. Using the HTBI primer set, a first-round RT-PCR was run on the TCR CDR3. One entry per CDR3 protein, called by TCRdb with MiXCR from the multiplex PCR reads. The table has about 340,000 distinct CDR3 sequences, 21% seen once; the top ten hold less than 65%. Sequenced input: blood. These receptors all stem from a woman aged 50 to 65 with Graves' hyperthyroidism.

This clonotype has just a few counts. The V and J genes are TRBV20-1 and TRBJ2-5; D is undetermined. Per the germline V gene, CDR1 is DFQATT and CDR2 is SNEGSKA (reference sequence). The CDR3 is made up of 12 amino acids. The ends were cut back, 5 bases at V and 2 bases at J, with 9 bases in the middle. Here the CDR3 reads CSAVLGQETQYF. The CDR3 DNA follows: TGCAGTGCTGTACTGGGGCAAGAGACCCAGTACTTC.

This clonotype was found many times. The CDR3 protein is CASSQVSTIQETQYF. DNA for the CDR3: TGTGCCAGCAGCCAAGTTTCGACTATACAAGAGACCCAGTACTTC. The J gene is TRBJ2-5, the V gene TRBV3-1, with D possibly being TRBD2 (5 bases). Germline V gene data show CDR1 as LGHDT and CDR2 as YNNKEL (reference sequence). Deletions cut 1 base from V and 2 bases from J, with 11 bases between. CDR3 size: 15 residues.

By share, this clonotype ranks as large. V is TRBV3-1 and J is TRBJ2-5, with 7 bases matching TRBD1. The CDR3 consists of 14 residues. J gave up 3 bases and V 5 bases, and 6 bases lay outside the gene matches. CDR1 is LGHDT and CDR2 is YNNKEL in the germline V gene (reference sequence). The CDR3 loop is CASSVGQDEETQYF. DNA for the CDR3: TGTGCCAGCAGCGTCGGACAGGACGAAGAGACCCAGTACTTC.

In this sample, this clonotype turned up a few times. V gene TRBV12-3 or TRBV12-4 combines with J gene TRBJ2-7, with D possibly called TRBD1 or TRBD2 (5 bases each). V dropped 6 bases and J dropped 0 bases, with 18 bases sitting between them. This CDR3 spans 16 amino acids. This CDR3 is CASSPGTRLSSYEQYF. In nucleotides, the CDR3 is TGTGCCAGCAGCCCCGGGACCAGGCTGTCCTCCTACGAGCAGTACTTC.

This clonotype was found many times. V and J are TRBV10-3 and TRBJ2-1; maybe TRBD1 (5 bases). Germline lookup yields CDR1 ENHRY and CDR2 SYGVKD. Trimming shortened V by 6 bases and J by 2 bases, and 5 bases separated the two germline ends. The CDR3 sequence is 12 residues long. The CDR3 DNA reads TGTGCCATCAGGGACACCTACAATGAGCAGTTCTTC. It translates to CAIRDTYNEQFF.

This clonotype was detected ten times or more. J is TRBJ1-1 and V is TRBV6-6; no definite D call. Per germline, CDR1 MNHNY and CDR2 SVGAGI (reference sequence). CDR3 length: 12 residues. V was trimmed by 0 bases and J by 5 bases, leaving 4 bases between them. CDR3 sequence (DNA): TGTGCCAGCAGTTACTCAATTACTGAAGCTTTCTTT. Amino acids: CASSYSITEAFF.